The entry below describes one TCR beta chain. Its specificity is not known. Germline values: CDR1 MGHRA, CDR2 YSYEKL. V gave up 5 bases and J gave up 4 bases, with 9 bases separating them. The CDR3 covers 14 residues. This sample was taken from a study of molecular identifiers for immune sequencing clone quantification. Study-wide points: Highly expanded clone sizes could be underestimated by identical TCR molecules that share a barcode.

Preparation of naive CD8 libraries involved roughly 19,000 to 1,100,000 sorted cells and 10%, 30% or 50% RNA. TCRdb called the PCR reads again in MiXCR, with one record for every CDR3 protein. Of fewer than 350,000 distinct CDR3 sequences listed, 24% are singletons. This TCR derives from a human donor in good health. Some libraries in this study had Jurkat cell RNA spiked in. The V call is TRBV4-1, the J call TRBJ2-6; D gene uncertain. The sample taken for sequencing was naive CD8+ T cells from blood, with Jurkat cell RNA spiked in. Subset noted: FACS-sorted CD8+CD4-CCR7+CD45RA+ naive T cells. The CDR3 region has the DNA TGCGCCAGCAGCGCGAGTTACGGGGCCAACGTCCTGACTTTC. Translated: CASSASYGANVLTF.